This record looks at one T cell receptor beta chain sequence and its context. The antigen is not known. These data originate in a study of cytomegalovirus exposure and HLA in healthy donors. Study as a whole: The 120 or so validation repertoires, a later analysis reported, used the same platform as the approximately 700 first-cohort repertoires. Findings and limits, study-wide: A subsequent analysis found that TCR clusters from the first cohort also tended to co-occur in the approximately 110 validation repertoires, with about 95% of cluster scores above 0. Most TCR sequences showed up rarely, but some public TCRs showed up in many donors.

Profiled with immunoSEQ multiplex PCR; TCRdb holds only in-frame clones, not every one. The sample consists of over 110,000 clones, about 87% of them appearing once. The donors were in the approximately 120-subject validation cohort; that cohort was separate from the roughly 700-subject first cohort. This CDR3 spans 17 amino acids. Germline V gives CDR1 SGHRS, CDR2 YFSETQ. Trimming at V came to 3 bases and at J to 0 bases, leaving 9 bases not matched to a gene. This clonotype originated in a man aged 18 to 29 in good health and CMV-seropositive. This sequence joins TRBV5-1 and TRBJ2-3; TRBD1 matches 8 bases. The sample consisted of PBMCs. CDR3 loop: CASSSLAGGPSTDTQYF. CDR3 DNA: TGCGCCAGCAGCTCTTTAGCAGGGGGCCCCAGCACAGATACGCAGTATTTT.